This T cell receptor (beta chain) stems from a study of blood T cell repertoires in COVID-19. Study in general: Samples taken during acute and convalescent COVID-19 were collected in the United States, Italy and Spain. T cells, B-cell-depleted T cells, or PBMCs provided the cDNA or gDNA that served as material.

In the original workflow: Estimation of nucleated cell counts relied on the amplification of reference gene primers. Clones were read by immunoSEQ multiplex PCR, and TCRdb kept only the in-frame ones, dropping some. The V and J calls and clone size come from that table; D and trimming were worked out from the DNA. The sample contains about 160,000 clones, 60% to 85% of which appear only once. Followed longitudinally, the Seattle patients had been enrolled during active infection. V lost 2 bases, J lost 6 bases, and 14 bases lay in between. The CDR3 spans 15 residues. Germline assignment: CDR1 SGHVS and CDR2 FNYEAQ.

The clonotype was recovered from a woman aged 60-70 years with COVID-19, enrolled during active disease. V and J are TRBV7-6 and TRBJ2-1; possibly TRBD2 for D (6 bases). Sequencing used peripheral blood. CDR3 loop: CASSLLASVANEQFF. The CDR3 DNA follows: TGTGCCAGCAGCTTACTTGCTAGCGTCGCCAATGAGCAGTTCTTC.